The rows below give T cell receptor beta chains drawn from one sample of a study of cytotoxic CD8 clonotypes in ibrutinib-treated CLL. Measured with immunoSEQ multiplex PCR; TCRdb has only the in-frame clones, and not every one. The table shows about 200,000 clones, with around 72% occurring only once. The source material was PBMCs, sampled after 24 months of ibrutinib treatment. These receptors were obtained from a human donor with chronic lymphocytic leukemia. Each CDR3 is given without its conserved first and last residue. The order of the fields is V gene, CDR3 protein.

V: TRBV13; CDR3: ASSPGTSGIYNEQF
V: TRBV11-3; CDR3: ASSLDFVRGRNQPQH
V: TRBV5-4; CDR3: ASSLWSGDEQY
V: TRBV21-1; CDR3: ASSYDRGRSYEQY
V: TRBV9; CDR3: ASSVSHGQGGNTIY
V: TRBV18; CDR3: ASSIQGQGQPQH
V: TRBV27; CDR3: ASSLSNSAYEQY
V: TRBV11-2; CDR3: ASSGKTFSLPDQPQH
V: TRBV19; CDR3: ASSIGKGIRANYGYT
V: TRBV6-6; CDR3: ASGPSPYEQY
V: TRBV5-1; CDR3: ASSLDPTRGAGELF
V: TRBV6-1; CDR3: ASSLDRWGNNEQF
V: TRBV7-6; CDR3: ASSLGPPDYEQY
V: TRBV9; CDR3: ASSVRDNPQETQY
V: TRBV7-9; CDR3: ASSQTGGTNEKLF
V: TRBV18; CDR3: ASSNMDPDNNQPQH
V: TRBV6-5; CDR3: ASRASGGSYEQY
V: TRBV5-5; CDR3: ASSLGLHRGNTEAF
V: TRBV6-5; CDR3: ASSRTAYEQY
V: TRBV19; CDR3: ASSSQGAHYEQY
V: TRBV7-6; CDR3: ASSPGSHSYEQY
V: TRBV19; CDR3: ASSLNRVSSYEQY
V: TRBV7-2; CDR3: ASTPLYEQY
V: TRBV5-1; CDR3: ASSPMSGGGYNEQF
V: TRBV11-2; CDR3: ASSSSGRGTDTQY
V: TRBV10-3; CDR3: AISEPSGKTQY
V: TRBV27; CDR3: ASSSPSYEQY
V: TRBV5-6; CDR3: ASSSAGTGNTEAF
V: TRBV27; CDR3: ASRQSWLNTEAF
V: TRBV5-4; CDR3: ASSGAGDSYEQY
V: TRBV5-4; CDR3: ASSGSDEQF
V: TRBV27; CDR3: ASSPDRVVSYNEQF
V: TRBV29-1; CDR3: SVGDRVGEKLF
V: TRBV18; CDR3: ASSLTLDRLNSEAF
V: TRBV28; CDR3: AIRLAGANEQF
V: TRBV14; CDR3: ASSHWDRGHEQY
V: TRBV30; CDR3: AWKREDTEAF
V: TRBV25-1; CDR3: ASSEFETSGNEQF
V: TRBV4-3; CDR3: ASSQDLRFLYEQY
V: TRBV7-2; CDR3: ASSRQGEGTEAF
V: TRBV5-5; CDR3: ASSSGQENTEAF
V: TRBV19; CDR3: ASSTGQGQPQH
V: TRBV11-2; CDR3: ASSSPLSGAPAYNEQF
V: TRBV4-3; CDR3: ASSQDGRSSYNEQF
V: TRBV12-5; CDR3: ASGGIPTDTQY
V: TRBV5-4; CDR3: ASSPDRNQETQY
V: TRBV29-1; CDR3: SVESGSSYNEQF
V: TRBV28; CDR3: ASTGLDRAYEQY
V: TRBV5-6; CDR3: ASSFNSGGTYEQY
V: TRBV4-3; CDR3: ASSQDIPGAKNIQY
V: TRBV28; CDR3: ASTTGGIYEQY
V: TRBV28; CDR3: ASSTRVSYNEQF
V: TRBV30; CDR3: AWSVQEGETQY